The 16 T cell receptor beta chains below were found in one sample sequenced in a study of cytomegalovirus exposure and HLA in healthy donors. The PCR used 60 Vbeta and 13 Jbeta primers. Some clones are missing from TCRdb's copy, which holds only in-frame ones; the method was immunoSEQ multiplex PCR. This table has 60,000 to 65,000 clones, more than 70% appearing once. Material for sequencing was PBMCs. The receptors here all came from a young man in good health and CMV-seronegative.

The rearrangement joins TRBV4-1 to TRBJ2-5; TRBD2 matches at 7 bases. The CDR3 extends over 17 amino acids. CDR1 is MGHRA, CDR2 YSYEKL, per germline. With 1 base clipped from V and 1 base from J, the junction kept 9 bases outside the gene matches. The chain's CDR3 is CASSQGPQRGAQETQYF. CDR3 bases: TGCGCCAGCAGCCAAGGACCCCAGCGGGGAGCCCAAGAGACCCAGTACTTC.

The chain couples TRBV2 to TRBJ2-7; 7 bases are shared with TRBD1. The CDR3 is 12 residues long. The junction had 3 bases not matched to a gene; V was cut back by 4 bases and J by 6 bases. Germline assignment: CDR1 SNHLY and CDR2 FYNNEI. The chain's CDR3 is CASSGGGVEQYF. The CDR3 nucleotides read TGTGCCAGCAGTGGAGGGGGCGTCGAGCAGTACTTC.

CDR3 nucleotide sequence: TGTGCCAGCAGCCCCCGGGAGGGGGCCCACGAGCAGTACTTC. Protein: CASSPREGAHEQYF. The chain joins TRBV14 to TRBJ2-7; possible D gene TRBD2, 8 bases. The CDR3 contains 14 residues. V was pared by 4 bases and J by 5 bases, with 15 bases between. The V gene's germline CDR1 is SGHDN and CDR2 FVKESK.

This clone has just one count. The chain employs TRBV5-1 and TRBJ1-2; no definite D call. Per the germline V gene, CDR1 is SGHRS and CDR2 is YFSETQ. Trimming removed 4 bases from V and 0 bases from J, with 13 bases in between. This CDR3 is 15 amino acids long. CDR3 in amino acids: CASSPSTGANYGYTF. Here the CDR3 DNA reads TGCGCCAGCAGCCCAAGTACCGGAGCTAACTATGGCTACACCTTC.

CDR3 protein: CASTPEEMNTEAFF. The CDR3 DNA is TGTGCCAGCACCCCGGAGGAAATGAACACTGAAGCTTTCTTT. The gene calls are TRBV11-3 and TRBJ1-1; D remains unclear. Germline V gene data show CDR1 as SGHNT and CDR2 as YENEEA. CDR3 length equals 14 residues. Trimming removed 7 bases at V and 0 bases at J, with 12 bases between. The full variable domain, in which reference TRBV11-3 and TRBJ1-1 provide the parts outside the CDR3, is EAGVVQSPRYKIIEKKQPVAFWCNPISGHNTLYWYLQNLGQGPELLIRYENEEAVDDSQLPKDRFSAERLKGVDSTLKIQPAELGDSAVYLCASTPEEMNTEAFFGQGTRLTVV.

This chain links TRBV9 with TRBJ2-5; D is possibly TRBD2 (6 bases). The CDR3 is 15 amino acids. Germline V gene lookup returns CDR1 SGDLS and CDR2 YYNGEE. The ends were cut back, 0 bases at V and 1 base at J, with 10 bases in the middle. The CDR3 region has the DNA TGTGCCAGCAGCGTAGTGGGCGGGGTCCAAGAGACCCAGTACTTC. It codes for CASSVVGGVQETQYF. The whole variable domain, filled in from reference TRBV9 and TRBJ2-5, reads DSGVTQTPKHLITATGQRVTLRCSPRSGDLSVYWYQQSLDQGLQFLIQYYNGEERAKGNILERFSAQQFPDLHSELNLSSLELGDSALYFCASSVVGGVQETQYFGPGTRLLVL.

The rearrangement links TRBV30 to TRBJ2-2; TRBD2 might be the D (5 bases). The germline V and J ends were trimmed by 8 bases and 4 bases, with 14 bases remaining between them. CDR3 length: 13 amino acids. CDR1 GTSNPN and CDR2 SVGIG come from the germline V gene (reference sequence). The CDR3: CAGDRAGTGELFF. The DNA for the CDR3 is TGTGCCGGGGATAGGGCGGGCACCGGGGAGCTGTTTTTT.

The CDR3 protein is CASSVEAGYGYTF. The CDR3 region has the DNA TGTGCCAGCAGCGTAGAGGCAGGCTATGGCTACACCTTC. The rearrangement joins TRBV9 to TRBJ1-2; no firm D call. V lost 0 bases and J lost 4, with 7 bases in between. This CDR3 spans 13 amino acids. Germline lookup yields CDR1 SGDLS and CDR2 YYNGEE.

The chain recombines TRBV4-2 with TRBJ1-5; D possibly corresponds to TRBD1 (5 bases). With 0 bases removed from V and 6 bases from J, the gap between germline ends came to 9 bases. The CDR3 has 14 residues. Germline V CDR1 and CDR2: LGHNA, YNFKEQ. The CDR3 DNA sequence: TGTGCCAGCAGCCAAGAGGCCAGGGTTCAGCCCCAGCATTTT. This encodes CASSQEARVQPQHF.

This chain connects TRBV4-1 to TRBJ1-1; D ambiguous. This CDR3 has 14 amino acids. CDR1 and CDR2 (germline): MGHRA, YSYEKL. V gave up 3 bases and J gave up 10 bases, with 18 bases separating them. For the CDR3, the DNA is TGCGCCAGCAGCCAGGGCCCTGGTGGAGGTGGAGCTTTCTTT. This encodes CASSQGPGGGGAFF.

V usage is TRBV29-1 and J usage is TRBJ1-4; D may be TRBD1 (5 bases). The CDR3 contains 14 residues. Germline CDR1 reads SQVTM; CDR2 reads ANQGSEA. Trimming left V 1 base short and J 8 bases short, with 14 bases between. CDR3 bases: TGCAGCGTTGAAGGGGGAGGGGACGGGGAAAAACTGTTTTTT. Its protein is CSVEGGGDGEKLFF.

The DNA for the CDR3 is TGTGCCAGCAGCAAATGTCCCAGCTCCTACAATGAGCAGTTCTTC. Protein: CASSKCPSSYNEQFF. V and J are TRBV21-1 and TRBJ2-1; TRBD1, the table's D call, lacks a check against the DNA. TRBV21-1 is a pseudogene locus. CDR3 length: 15 amino acids.

The chain is built from TRBV5-6 and TRBJ1-5; TRBD1 aligns across 7 bases. The germline gives CDR1 SGHDT, CDR2 YYEEEE. CDR3 size: 14 residues. J was trimmed by 5 bases and V by 4 bases; bases with no gene match: 6. The chain's CDR3 is CASSNGQADQPQHF. The CDR3 nucleotides are TGTGCCAGCAGCAACGGACAGGCGGATCAGCCCCAGCATTTT.

V and J are TRBV5-1 and TRBJ2-1; D unresolved. The CDR3 has 15 residues. Germline CDR1 is SGHRS and CDR2 is YFSETQ. The V and J ends lost 4 bases and 6 bases respectively, with 17 bases between them. CDR3 DNA: TGCGCCAGCAGCACTACCCACGACGTCGGCAATGAGCAGTTCTTC. This encodes CASSTTHDVGNEQFF.

J is TRBJ2-1 and V is TRBV2, with 7 nucleotides matching TRBD2. J was trimmed by 0 bases and V by 6 bases; bases with no gene match: 14. The CDR3 loop spans 18 amino acids. Germline CDR1 is SNHLY and CDR2 is FYNNEI. CDR3 region: CASRPGGLLADSYNEQFF. The CDR3 nucleotides are TGTGCCAGCAGACCGGGTGGGCTTCTAGCGGACTCCTACAATGAGCAGTTCTTC.

This clone was detected only once. The chain has TRBV6-1 and TRBJ2-7; D gene uncertain. Germline lookup yields CDR1 MNHNS and CDR2 SASEGT. With 3 bases removed from V and 1 base from J, the gap between germline ends came to 10 bases. This CDR3 spans 14 amino acids. CDR3 nucleotide sequence: TGTGCCAGCAGTGATGTGCACGGTTCCTACGAGCAGTACTTC. As protein: CASSDVHGSYEQYF.